These 29 T cell receptor beta chains came from one sample sequenced in a study of blood T cell repertoires in COVID-19. TCRdb keeps only in-frame clones here, not all; method: immunoSEQ multiplex PCR. The table records 30,000 to 40,000 clones, around 83% of them present only once. Material for sequencing was peripheral blood. The origin of the receptors is a man between 60 and 75 years old with active or convalescent COVID-19.

The chain employs TRBV29-1 and TRBJ1-2; D is possibly TRBD1 (5 bases). The CDR3 runs to 13 residues. The germline V and J ends were trimmed by 6 bases and 4 bases, with 15 bases remaining between them. Germline V gene lookup returns CDR1 SQVTM and CDR2 ANQGSEA. The DNA of the CDR3 is TGCAGCGTCTTATTGGCCGGGGGCTATGGCTACACCTTC. It codes for CSVLLAGGYGYTF.

This clone was observed a few times. This rearrangement joins TRBV5-1 to TRBJ1-1; D call uncertain. V was shortened by 3 bases and J by 1 base, with 10 bases between the two germline ends. The CDR3 length is 14 residues. The germline V gene has CDR1 SGHRS and CDR2 YFSETQ. CDR3 sequence reads: CASSSNAENTEAFF. The CDR3 nucleotides are TGCGCCAGCAGCTCTAATGCGGAGAACACTGAAGCTTTCTTT.

The chain has TRBV11-2 and TRBJ2-5; D possibly corresponds to TRBD1 (6 bases). Trimming removed 7 bases from V and 5 bases from J, with 20 bases in between. Germline V gene data show CDR1 as SGHAT and CDR2 as FQNNGV. CDR3 length equals 15 residues. CDR3 sequence reads: CASTWLGALTETQYF. In nucleotides, the CDR3 is TGTGCCAGCACCTGGTTGGGGGCCCTTACGGAGACCCAGTACTTC.

The rearrangement links TRBV6-2 or TRBV6-3 to TRBJ1-1; TRBD1 aligns across 7 bases. There are 14 residues in the CDR3. CDR1 is MNHEY and CDR2 is SVGEGT in the germline V gene. The J segment lost 5 bases and the V segment lost 5 bases, leaving 8 bases of the junction unmatched. Written as DNA, the CDR3 is TGTGCCAGCAGTGCAGGGGGAAAGAGAACTGAAGCTTTCTTT. Translation: CASSAGGKRTEAFF.

The V gene is TRBV9, the J gene TRBJ1-2; D is undetermined. There are 13 residues in the CDR3. V was cut by 2 bases and J by 4 bases, with 9 bases left in between. Germline V CDR1 and CDR2: SGDLS, YYNGEE. Written as DNA, the CDR3 is TGTGCCAGCAGCGTCGGAGGGAGCTATGGCTACACCTTC. Protein product: CASSVGGSYGYTF.

The V call is TRBV6-6, the J call TRBJ2-4; TRBD1 aligns across 7 bases. Germline values: CDR1 MNHNY, CDR2 SVGAGI (reference sequence). The ends lost 6 bases at V and 10 bases at J; junction bases unmatched: 9. The CDR3 extends over 13 amino acids. The chain's CDR3 is CASRSGTALIQYF. The CDR3 region has the DNA TGTGCCAGCAGATCCGGGACAGCCCTTATTCAGTACTTC.

The rearrangement joins TRBV2 to TRBJ1-2, with 12 bases lining up with TRBD1. Germline V lookup: CDR1 SNHLY, CDR2 FYNNEI. J was trimmed by 6 bases and V by 6 bases; bases with no gene match: 2. The CDR3 covers 13 residues. The DNA for the CDR3 is TGTGCCAGCAGGGGACAGGGGGCCGATGGCTACACCTTC. It encodes CASRGQGADGYTF.

The chain links TRBV5-1 to TRBJ2-1; 8 nucleotides agree with TRBD2. The CDR3 length is 15 residues. Germline-derived CDR1 and CDR2 are SGHRS and YFSETQ. The ends lost 0 bases at V and 4 bases at J; junction bases unmatched: 3. The CDR3 bases are TGCGCCAGCAGCTTGGTAAGCGGGGGATACAATGAGCAGTTCTTC. Translated: CASSLVSGGYNEQFF.

The rearrangement links TRBV7-6 to TRBJ2-5, with 8 positions matching TRBD2. The CDR3 runs 16 residues. Per germline, CDR1 SGHVS and CDR2 FNYEAQ. Trimming took 2 bases from V and 7 from J; bases not matched to a gene: 12. DNA for the CDR3: TGTGCCAGCAGCTTACCCCCAGCGGGGGTGGCGGGGACCCAGTACTTC. Protein product: CASSLPPAGVAGTQYF.

The genes are TRBV3-1 (or the pseudogene TRBV3-2) and TRBJ2-1; 9 positions match TRBD2. CDR1 and CDR2 (germline): LGHDT, YNNKEL (reference sequence). This CDR3 has 15 amino acids. The V and J ends lost 2 bases and 5 bases, in that order; junction bases with no gene match: 4. The CDR3 sequence: CASSQQTSGNNEQFF. The CDR3 nucleotides are TGTGCCAGCAGCCAACAGACTAGCGGAAACAATGAGCAGTTCTTC.

The J gene is TRBJ2-5, the V gene TRBV7-2, with a weak D call TRBD1 (5 bases). Germline V CDR1 and CDR2: SGHTA, FQGNSA. The CDR3 consists of 13 residues. The germline V and J ends were trimmed by 4 bases and 2 bases, with 8 bases remaining between them. The CDR3 loop is CASSYRQQETQYF. The CDR3 DNA reads TGTGCCAGCAGCTATCGACAGCAAGAGACCCAGTACTTC.

This chain links TRBV5-1 with TRBJ2-1, with D maybe TRBD1 (6 bases). The germline gives CDR1 SGHRS, CDR2 YFSETQ. The CDR3 consists of 15 residues. V lost 0 bases to trimming and J lost 6 bases, with 13 bases between them. The CDR3 region is CASSLALTGFNEQFF. The CDR3, as DNA: TGCGCCAGCAGCTTGGCTTTGACAGGATTCAATGAGCAGTTCTTC.

The chain uses TRBV10-2 and TRBJ1-2; 9 bases fit TRBD1. Germline loops: CDR1 WSHSY, CDR2 SAAADI. V trimming: 4 bases; J trimming: 6 bases; junction bases outside the gene matches: 6. The CDR3 has 14 residues. CDR3 loop: CASSAGQGVHGYTF. CDR3 DNA: TGCGCCAGCAGTGCGGGACAGGGAGTCCATGGCTACACCTTC.

CDR3 protein: CASSLAGALNTGELFF. CDR3 DNA: TGTGCCAGCAGCCTAGCGGGGGCTTTAAACACCGGGGAGCTGTTTTTT. The rearrangement uses TRBV5-5 and TRBJ2-2; TRBD2 agrees at 10 bases. V lost 4 bases to trimming and J lost 2 bases; unmatched junction nucleotides: 5. CDR1 and CDR2 (germline): SGHKS, YYEKEE (reference sequence). This CDR3 spans 16 amino acids. Full variable domain (remainder filled in from reference TRBV5-5 and TRBJ2-2): DAGVTQSPTHLIKTRGQQVTLRCSPISGHKSVSWYQQVLGQGPQFIFQYYEKEERGRGNFPDRFSARQFPNYSSELNVNALLLGDSALYLCASSLAGALNTGELFFGEGSRLTVL.

The rearrangement links TRBV5-6 to TRBJ2-6; D gene uncertain. The V gene's germline CDR1 is SGHDT and CDR2 YYEEEE. The V end lost 0 bases, the J end lost 0 bases, and 13 bases lay between the germline ends. The CDR3 contains 18 residues. This CDR3 is CASSLVMGASSGANVLTF. CDR3 DNA sequence: TGTGCCAGCAGCTTGGTGATGGGCGCAAGCTCTGGGGCCAACGTCCTGACTTTC.

The chain links TRBV10-3 to TRBJ1-2; TRBD1 aligns across 11 bases. Germline CDR1 ENHRY, CDR2 SYGVKD. Unmatched junction bases numbered 1, after V lost 4 bases and J lost 3 bases. The CDR3 is 14 amino acids. As DNA, the CDR3 is TGTGCCATCAGTGGGGACAGGGGGTACTATGGCTACACCTTC. Amino acids: CAISGDRGYYGYTF.

The chain has TRBV27 and TRBJ1-6; D might be TRBD1 (6 bases). CDR3 size: 14 residues. In germline, CDR1 is MNHEY, CDR2 SMNVEV (reference sequence). Deletions cut 6 bases from V and 5 bases from J, with 11 bases between. CDR3 in DNA: TGTGCCAGCAGCGACGACAGGAATAATTCACCCCTCCACTTT. Translating gives CASSDDRNNSPLHF.

This chain joins TRBV28 and TRBJ2-1, with 7 bases lining up with TRBD1. This CDR3 is 15 amino acids long. Trimming cost V 5 bases and J 8 bases; bases outside gene matches: 12. Germline V gene data show CDR1 as MDHEN and CDR2 as SYDVKM. The CDR3 spells CASSQTGKWLDEQFF. The CDR3, as DNA: TGTGCCAGCAGTCAGACAGGGAAGTGGCTGGATGAGCAGTTCTTC.

J is TRBJ1-2 and V is TRBV27, with 7 nucleotides matching TRBD1. The CDR3 totals 17 residues. Germline V gene sequence: CDR1 MNHEY, CDR2 SMNVEV (reference sequence). The V segment lost 3 bases and the J segment 1 base; nucleotides outside the gene matches: 11. The chain's CDR3 is CASSFSRGRGFNYGYTF. In DNA form, the CDR3 reads TGTGCCAGCAGTTTTAGCCGGGGCAGGGGGTTTAACTATGGCTACACCTTC.

This sequence joins TRBV4-3 and TRBJ2-2, with D perhaps matching TRBD1 (5 bases). The CDR3 spans 17 residues. V lost 0 bases and J 0 bases, leaving 11 bases between the germline ends. Germline V gene sequence: CDR1 LGHNA, CDR2 YSLEER. CDR3 amino acids: CASSQEVYRTNTGELFF. CDR3 bases: TGCGCCAGCAGCCAAGAGGTGTACAGGACGAACACCGGGGAGCTGTTTTTT.

V gene TRBV5-1 combines with J gene TRBJ1-6; 9 bases fit TRBD1. Trimming at V came to 2 bases and at J to 6 bases, leaving 3 bases not matched to a gene. The CDR3 consists of 15 residues. The germline V gene has CDR1 SGHRS and CDR2 YFSETQ. The CDR3 protein is CASSLQGASNSPLHF. The CDR3 region has the DNA TGCGCCAGCAGCTTACAGGGGGCAAGTAATTCACCCCTCCACTTT. The full variable domain, with the rest looked up from reference TRBV5-1 and TRBJ1-6, is KAGVTQTPRYLIKTRGQQVTLSCSPISGHRSVSWYQQTPGQGLQFLFEYFSETQRNKGNFPGRFSGRQFSNSRSEMNVSTLELGDSALYLCASSLQGASNSPLHFGNGTRLTVT.

This chain uses TRBV6-2 or TRBV6-3 with TRBJ2-3, with D perhaps matching TRBD1 (6 bases). Trimming removed 5 bases from V and 5 bases from J, with 20 bases in between. Looked up from germline, CDR1 is MNHEY and CDR2 is SVGEGT. The CDR3 length is 16 residues. Here the CDR3 DNA reads TGTGCCAGCAGTAGACAGGACCCTCAGTTGGGAGATACGCAGTATTTT. Amino acid sequence: CASSRQDPQLGDTQYF.

The chain combines TRBV19 with TRBJ2-2; D unresolved. CDR1 is LNHDA, CDR2 SQIVND, per germline (reference sequence). V gave up 3 bases and J gave up 7 bases, with 6 bases separating them. The CDR3 spans 12 residues. The CDR3 DNA is TGTGCCAGTAGTATGAGGCACGGGGAGCTGTTTTTT. Amino acid sequence: CASSMRHGELFF.

This clone came up a few times. Here the CDR3 reads CASSEEGGRGDNEQFF. The CDR3 DNA is TGTGCCAGCAGTGAAGAAGGAGGCAGGGGCGATAATGAGCAGTTCTTC. V usage is TRBV2 and J usage is TRBJ2-1, with D possibly TRBD1 on 6 matching bases. The CDR3 consists of 16 residues. The germline gives CDR1 SNHLY, CDR2 FYNNEI. The V end lost 1 base, the J end lost 7 bases, and 17 bases lay between the germline ends.

The V gene is TRBV28, the J gene TRBJ2-5; a weak D match, TRBD2 (6 bases). This CDR3 region has 14 residues. CDR1 and CDR2 from the germline V gene are MDHEN and SYDVKM. V dropped 3 bases and J dropped 5 bases, with 13 bases sitting between them. The CDR3 nucleotides are TGTGCCAGCAGTTTTATAGGGAGGTCGGAGACCCAGTACTTC. The encoded protein is CASSFIGRSETQYF.

The chain couples TRBV13 to TRBJ2-3, with a tentative D call TRBD2 (7 bases). Germline V gene lookup returns CDR1 PRHDT and CDR2 FYEKMQ (reference sequence). Trimming removed 6 bases from V and 3 bases from J, with 16 bases in between. This CDR3 region has 15 residues. This chain's CDR3 is CASRLLGGATDTQYF. CDR3 nucleotide sequence: TGTGCCAGCAGACTCCTGGGGGGGGCAACAGATACGCAGTATTTT.

This clone showed up just once. J is TRBJ1-6 and V is TRBV9; TRBD1 matches 8 bases. There are 14 residues in the CDR3. Per germline, CDR1 SGDLS and CDR2 YYNGEE. V dropped 4 bases and J dropped 13; count of bases not matched to a gene: 10. The CDR3 DNA reads TGTGCCAGCAGCCCCAGGACAGGGAGGTCCCCCCTCCACTTT. Translation gives CASSPRTGRSPLHF.

The chain recombines TRBV9 with TRBJ2-2; 10 bases align to TRBD2. V was clipped by 0 bases and J by 2 bases; unmatched bases: 1. The CDR3 runs to 16 residues. Germline loops: CDR1 SGDLS, CDR2 YYNGEE. The CDR3 DNA reads TGTGCCAGCAGCGTAGAGCGGGGGGGCAACACCGGGGAGCTGTTTTTT. Its translation: CASSVERGGNTGELFF.

The table lists this clone with a few counts. The CDR3 protein is CASSPLSGGMGSGELFF. CDR3 sequence (DNA): TGTGCCAGCAGCCCCCTGAGCGGGGGGATGGGGTCCGGGGAGCTGTTTTTT. The chain joins TRBV7-6 to TRBJ2-2; 9 positions match TRBD2. Trimming cost V 5 bases and J 6 bases; bases outside gene matches: 13. CDR1 SGHVS and CDR2 FNYEAQ come from the germline V gene. The CDR3 has 17 residues.